These 28 T cell receptor beta chains were sequenced from one sample in a study of CD8 T cells in Susac syndrome. An amount of RNA that ranged from 0.5 to 1 ug was reverse transcribed with random hexamers. MiXCR, applied by TCRdb to the immunoSEQ multiplex PCR reads, yields one record per CDR3 protein. The data hold tens of thousands of distinct CDR3 sequences, with about 95% observed a single time. The sample was CD8+ T cells from PBMCs. The receptor set was obtained from a human donor with Susac syndrome.

The chain recombines TRBV20-1 with TRBJ1-6, with a tentative D call TRBD1 (5 bases). This CDR3 region has 13 residues. Germline V CDR1 and CDR2: DFQATT, SNEGSKA (reference sequence). V was shortened by 5 bases and J by 5 bases, with 10 bases between the two germline ends. In nucleotides, the CDR3 is TGCAGTGCTCGGACACCCAATAATTCACCCCTCCACTTT. This codes for CSARTPNNSPLHF.

The chain employs TRBV20-1 and TRBJ2-7; 9 nucleotides match TRBD1. Germline loops: CDR1 DFQATT, CDR2 SNEGSKA (reference sequence). CDR3 length: 14 amino acids. V shed 5 bases, J shed 0 bases, and the junction held 5 bases outside the gene matches. The CDR3, as DNA: TGCAGTGCTGGGAGGACAGGGGTCTCCTACGAGCAGTACTTC. Translation gives CSAGRTGVSYEQYF.

The gene calls are TRBV7-3 and TRBJ2-7, with 12 positions matching TRBD2. The CDR3 extends over 14 amino acids. Trimming removed 4 bases from V and 5 bases from J; junction bases left unmatched: 3. Germline loops: CDR1 SGHTA, CDR2 FQGTGA. The CDR3 reads CASSSGLAGHEQYF. CDR3 sequence (DNA): TGTGCCAGCAGCTCCGGACTAGCGGGGCACGAGCAGTACTTC.

The gene calls are TRBV4-1 and TRBJ1-1; D is unresolved. The V gene's germline CDR1 is MGHRA and CDR2 YSYEKL. Deletions cut 0 bases from V and 0 bases from J, with 11 bases between. There are 16 residues in the CDR3. CDR3 residues: CASSQDSMRVNTEAFF. The CDR3 DNA reads TGCGCCAGCAGCCAAGATTCTATGCGGGTGAACACTGAAGCTTTCTTT.

The chain recombines TRBV20-1 with TRBJ2-3, with D tentatively TRBD2 (6 bases). CDR3 length: 17 residues. Trimming left V 1 base short and J 0 bases short, with 17 bases between. Germline CDR1 reads DFQATT; CDR2 reads SNEGSKA (reference sequence). The CDR3 DNA is TGCAGTGCTAGAGGAGTGCTAGCGCCAACGAGCACAGATACGCAGTATTTT. The encoded protein is CSARGVLAPTSTDTQYF.

The chain recombines TRBV9 with TRBJ1-2; D may be TRBD1 (5 bases). The germline V gene encodes CDR1 SGDLS and CDR2 YYNGEE. There are 12 residues in the CDR3. Trimming cost V 1 base and J 5 bases, with 6 bases left between them. CDR3 nucleotide sequence: TGTGCCAGCAGCGTACAGGGATATGGCTACACCTTC. This codes for CASSVQGYGYTF. The complete variable domain, with remaining parts taken from reference TRBV9 and TRBJ1-2, reads DSGVTQTPKHLITATGQRVTLRCSPRSGDLSVYWYQQSLDQGLQFLIQYYNGEERAKGNILERFSAQQFPDLHSELNLSSLELGDSALYFCASSVQGYGYTFGSGTRLTVV.

The rearrangement joins TRBV14 to TRBJ2-1; unclear D gene. The CDR3 is 17 amino acids. V was pared by 0 bases and J by 0 bases, with 12 bases between. Germline values: CDR1 SGHDN, CDR2 FVKESK. CDR3: CASSQEGRSSSYNEQFF. DNA for the CDR3: TGTGCCAGCAGCCAAGAAGGAAGGTCTAGCTCCTACAATGAGCAGTTCTTC.

The V call is TRBV6-5, the J call TRBJ2-7; TRBD1 is a possible D gene (5 bases). The CDR3 runs 11 residues. Germline V CDR1 and CDR2: MNHEY, SVGAGI. Trimming stripped 11 bases from V and 3 bases from J, with 11 bases between. DNA of the CDR3: TGTGCCCTAGGGCAGGGCTACGAGCAGTACTTC. It codes for CALGQGYEQYF.

This clonotype was recorded once. The rearrangement links TRBV19 to TRBJ2-1, with D perhaps TRBD2 (6 bases). The CDR3 loop spans 14 amino acids. V was trimmed by 10 bases and J by 2 bases, leaving 15 bases between them. Germline assignment: CDR1 LNHDA and CDR2 SQIVND (reference sequence). This CDR3 reads CATSLAGTYNEQFF. The DNA for the CDR3 is TGTGCCACCTCCCTGGCGGGGACCTACAATGAGCAGTTCTTC. Together with reference TRBV19 and TRBJ2-1, the CDR3 gives the full variable domain: DGGITQSPKYLFRKEGQNVTLSCEQNLNHDAMYWYRQDPGQGLRLIYYSQIVNDFQKGDIAEGYSVSREKKESFPLTVTSAQKNPTAFYLCATSLAGTYNEQFFGPGTRLTVL.

This chain joins TRBV20-1 and TRBJ1-2, with TRBD1 as a possible D gene (5 bases). This CDR3 is built from 13 residues. The germline V and J ends were trimmed by 2 bases and 6 bases, with 13 bases remaining between them. Germline V gene sequence: CDR1 DFQATT, CDR2 SNEGSKA (reference sequence). CDR3 protein: CSARLQGTHGYTF. The CDR3 DNA reads as TGCAGTGCTAGACTGCAGGGAACGCATGGCTACACCTTC.

The J gene is TRBJ1-2, the V gene TRBV20-1; the D gene is possibly TRBD1 (5 bases). The germline V gene has CDR1 DFQATT and CDR2 SNEGSKA (reference sequence). The CDR3 spans 14 residues. V shed 7 bases and J shed 6 bases, with 21 bases lying between them. The CDR3 here is CSGDQGLEFDGYTF. The CDR3 DNA reads as TGCAGTGGAGACCAGGGATTGGAATTCGATGGCTACACCTTC.

This chain links TRBV30 with TRBJ1-3; D is unclear. CDR1 is GTSNPN and CDR2 is SVGIG in the germline V gene (reference sequence). The CDR3 consists of 15 residues. Trimming removed 3 bases at V and 2 bases at J, with 14 bases between. The CDR3 nucleotides are TGTGCCTGGAGCCGGTCCCCCGGTCCTGGAAACACCATATATTTT. It specifies CAWSRSPGPGNTIYF.

This clonotype was detected only once. The gene calls are TRBV30 and TRBJ2-7, with D maybe TRBD2 (5 bases). The CDR3 is 11 residues long. Germline V gene sequence: CDR1 GTSNPN, CDR2 SVGIG (reference sequence). The V end lost 5 bases, the J end lost 11 bases, and 16 bases lay between the germline ends. The CDR3 region is CAWDLSGEKYF. The CDR3 nucleotides are TGTGCCTGGGACCTTAGTGGGGAGAAGTACTTC.

This chain links TRBV20-1 with TRBJ1-1, with D unclear. The germline V gene has CDR1 DFQATT and CDR2 SNEGSKA (reference sequence). The CDR3 runs to 13 residues. The V gene lost 5 bases and the J gene lost 1 base, with 11 bases spanning the gap. CDR3 nucleotide sequence: TGCAGTGCTGGCGCAGCGGCGAACACTGAAGCTTTCTTT. Its protein is CSAGAAANTEAFF.

V gene TRBV18 combines with J gene TRBJ2-1; no reliable D call. Trimming took 5 bases from V and 0 from J, leaving 14 bases between them. There are 16 residues in the CDR3. The germline V gene has CDR1 KGHSH and CDR2 LQKENI. CDR3: CASSVLQRSSYNEQFF. The DNA of the CDR3 is TGTGCCAGCTCAGTACTCCAACGTAGCTCCTACAATGAGCAGTTCTTC.

The chain employs TRBV15 and TRBJ1-1; D perhaps matches TRBD1 (5 bases). The V gene lost 0 bases and the J gene lost 1 base, with 12 bases spanning the gap. The length of the CDR3 is 16 residues. Germline assignment: CDR1 LNHNV and CDR2 YYDKDF (reference sequence). CDR3 in DNA: TGTGCCACCAGCAGAGACCGCGACAGATCGAACACTGAAGCTTTCTTT. It translates to CATSRDRDRSNTEAFF.

The J gene is TRBJ1-2, the V gene TRBV3-1, with no clear D. The V gene lost 7 bases and the J gene lost 8 bases, with 17 bases spanning the gap. The CDR3 is 13 residues long. Germline V CDR1 and CDR2: LGHDT, YNNKEL (reference sequence). Here the CDR3 DNA reads TGTGCCAGCATGGACCCCTGGGAGAGGGGCTACACCTTC. It specifies CASMDPWERGYTF.

The chain is built from TRBV2 and TRBJ2-7; D may be TRBD1 (6 bases). V was shortened by 6 bases and J by 5 bases, with 11 bases between the two germline ends. This CDR3 comprises 12 residues. Per the germline V gene, CDR1 is SNHLY and CDR2 is FYNNEI. CDR3 residues: CASSYREHEQYF. In nucleotides, the CDR3 is TGTGCCAGCAGCTACAGGGAACACGAGCAGTACTTC.

The CDR3 DNA follows: TGCAGTACAGACAGGGGTTTTGGAGCTTTCTTT. Translating gives CSTDRGFGAFF. The chain carries TRBV20-1 and TRBJ1-1, with 8 positions matching TRBD1. From germline, CDR1 is DFQATT and CDR2 SNEGSKA (reference sequence). CDR3 length: 11 amino acids. The junction had 9 bases not matched to a gene; V was cut back by 8 bases and J by 10 bases.

V and J are TRBV18 and TRBJ1-2; 7 positions match TRBD1. Germline V CDR1 and CDR2: KGHSH, LQKENI. After removal of 1 base from V and 2 bases from J, the junction contained 1 base not matched to a gene. The CDR3 length is 14 residues. For the CDR3, the DNA is TGTGCCAGCTCACCACTGACAGGGAACTATGGCTACACCTTC. It encodes CASSPLTGNYGYTF.

The gene calls are TRBV6-1 and TRBJ1-1; 9 positions agree with TRBD1. With 4 bases clipped from V and 2 bases from J, the junction kept 11 bases outside the gene matches. Germline-derived CDR1 and CDR2 are MNHNS and SASEGT. The CDR3 is 17 residues long. The CDR3 DNA reads TGTGCCAGCAGTGCCGGGACAGGGAGGCGAGGAAACACTGAAGCTTTCTTT. This codes for CASSAGTGRRGNTEAFF.

This clonotype was counted a single time. The J gene is TRBJ1-2, the V gene TRBV5-8; TRBD1 agrees at 8 bases. V was clipped by 2 bases and J by 4 bases; unmatched bases: 7. CDR3 length: 15 amino acids. Germline assignment: CDR1 SGHTS and CDR2 YDEGEE. The CDR3 spells CASSFPGQDVYGYTF. The CDR3 nucleotides are TGTGCCAGCAGCTTCCCGGGACAGGATGTCTATGGCTACACCTTC.

The chain recombines TRBV28 with TRBJ2-7, with TRBD1 matching 7 bases. The CDR3 spans 15 residues. V trimming: 5 bases; J trimming: 2 bases; junction bases outside the gene matches: 9. Germline lookup yields CDR1 MDHEN and CDR2 SYDVKM. The CDR3 loop is CASSVPRDSTYEQYF. CDR3 nucleotides: TGTGCCAGCAGTGTCCCTCGGGACAGCACCTACGAGCAGTACTTC.

This clonotype was observed a handful of times. This chain uses TRBV4-2 with TRBJ1-1; D call uncertain. The CDR3 totals 15 residues. In germline, CDR1 is LGHNA, CDR2 YNFKEQ. V was trimmed by 1 base and J by 2 bases, leaving 11 bases between them. The CDR3 reads CASSQGSGENTEAFF. CDR3 coding DNA: TGTGCCAGCAGCCAAGGTAGCGGGGAAAACACTGAAGCTTTCTTT.

The rearrangement links TRBV7-9 to TRBJ2-1, with D perhaps TRBD1 (5 bases). V was clipped by 5 bases and J by 4 bases, with 15 bases between them. This CDR3 has 15 amino acids. Germline V gives CDR1 SEHNR, CDR2 FQNEAQ (reference sequence). The CDR3 DNA follows: TGTGCCAGCAGCCATTCCGAGACAGCGTACAATGAGCAGTTCTTC. Translating it yields CASSHSETAYNEQFF.

The sample holds a few counts of this clonotype. CDR3 nucleotide sequence: TGTGCCAGCAGCTTACCCAGCGGGGAAGATACGCAGTATTTT. As protein: CASSLPSGEDTQYF. The rearrangement joins TRBV7-3 to TRBJ2-3; 7 nucleotides align to TRBD2. The trim removed 2 bases at V and 5 bases at J, leaving 4 bases unmatched. The CDR3 is made up of 14 amino acids. CDR1 is SGHTA, CDR2 FQGTGA, per germline.

The chain joins TRBV14 to TRBJ1-1; possible D gene TRBD1, 5 bases. In germline, CDR1 is SGHDN, CDR2 FVKESK. There are 15 residues in the CDR3. The V end lost 0 bases, the J end lost 6 bases, and 14 bases lay between the germline ends. The CDR3 loop is CASSQDAAGFAEAFF. Written as DNA, the CDR3 is TGTGCCAGCAGCCAAGATGCCGCAGGGTTCGCTGAAGCTTTCTTT. Full variable domain (rest looked up from reference TRBV14 and TRBJ1-1): EAGVTQFPSHSVIEKGQTVTLRCDPISGHDNLYWYRRVMGKEIKFLLHFVKESKQDESGMPNNRFLAERTGGTYSTLKVQPAELEDSGVYFCASSQDAAGFAEAFFGQGTRLTVV.

This clonotype has a handful of counts. This rearrangement joins TRBV6-5 to TRBJ1-2; D call uncertain. Between the trimmed V and J ends, which lost 4 bases and 6 bases, there was a span of 18 bases. The germline CDR1 and CDR2 sequences are MNHEY and SVGAGI. The CDR3 length is 15 residues. DNA of the CDR3: TGTGCCAGCAGTTTAACTCCTTCAGGATCGGATGGCTACACCTTC. Translated: CASSLTPSGSDGYTF.